This T cell receptor beta chain derives from a study of cytomegalovirus exposure and HLA in healthy donors. The protocol was immunoSEQ multiplex PCR, while the TCRdb copy is restricted to in-frame clones and leaves out a portion. The sample contains approximately 200,000 clones, almost 90% of which appear only once. Germline V gene data show CDR1 as MNHEY and CDR2 as SMNVEV (reference sequence). The CDR3 contains 15 residues. The V end was cut by 4 bases, the J end by 2 bases, with 15 bases between. This clone has only one observation. The genes are TRBV27 and TRBJ2-7, with a tentative D call TRBD2 (5 bases). Material: PBMCs. The TCR originated in a woman between 18 and 29 years old in good health and CMV-seronegative. The CDR3 region is CASSSRGGITYEQYF. In nucleotides, the CDR3 is TGTGCCAGCAGTTCACGGGGTGGTATTACCTACGAGCAGTACTTC.